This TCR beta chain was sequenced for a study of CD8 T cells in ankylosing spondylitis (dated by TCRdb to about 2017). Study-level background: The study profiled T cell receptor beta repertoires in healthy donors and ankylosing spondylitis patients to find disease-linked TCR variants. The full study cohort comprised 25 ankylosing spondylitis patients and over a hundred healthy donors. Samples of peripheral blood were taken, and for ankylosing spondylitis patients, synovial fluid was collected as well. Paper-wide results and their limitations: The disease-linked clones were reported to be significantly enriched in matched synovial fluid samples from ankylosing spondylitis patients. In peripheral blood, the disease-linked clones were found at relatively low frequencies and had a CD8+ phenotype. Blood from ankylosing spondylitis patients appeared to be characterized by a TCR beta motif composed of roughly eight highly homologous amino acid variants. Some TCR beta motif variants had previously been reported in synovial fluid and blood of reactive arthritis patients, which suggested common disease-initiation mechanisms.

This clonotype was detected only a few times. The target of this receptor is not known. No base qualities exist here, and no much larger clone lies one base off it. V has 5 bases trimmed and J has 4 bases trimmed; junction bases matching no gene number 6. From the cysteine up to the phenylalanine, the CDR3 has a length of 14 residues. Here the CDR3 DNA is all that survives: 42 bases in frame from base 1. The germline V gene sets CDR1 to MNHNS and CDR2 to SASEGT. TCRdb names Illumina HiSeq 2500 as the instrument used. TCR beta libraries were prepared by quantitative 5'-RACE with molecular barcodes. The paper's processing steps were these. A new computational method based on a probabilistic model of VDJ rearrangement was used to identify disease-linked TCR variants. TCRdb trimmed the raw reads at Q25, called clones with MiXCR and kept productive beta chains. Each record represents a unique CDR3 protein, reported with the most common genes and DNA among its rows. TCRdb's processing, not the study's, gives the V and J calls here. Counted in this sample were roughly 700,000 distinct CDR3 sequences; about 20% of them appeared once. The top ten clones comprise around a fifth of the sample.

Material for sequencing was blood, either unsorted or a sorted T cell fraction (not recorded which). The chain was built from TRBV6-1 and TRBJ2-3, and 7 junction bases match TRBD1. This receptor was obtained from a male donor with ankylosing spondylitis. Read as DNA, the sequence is TGTGCCAGCAGTCCAACAGGGGATTCAGATACGCAGTATTTT. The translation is CASSPTGDSDTQYF.